These T cell receptor beta chains were read from a single sample in a study of T cell responses to AZD1222 COVID-19 vaccine. TCRdb keeps only in-frame clones here, not all; method: immunoSEQ multiplex PCR. This sample has roughly 160,000 clones, with about nine tenths found just once. The source material was peripheral blood, sampled on day 0 of AZD1222 vaccination. Receptors originate from an adult in good health. Both conserved end residues are part of each CDR3. D genes are given only for firm matches.

j_call | v_call | cdr3_length | d_call | cdr3_aa
TRBJ1-5 | TRBV2 | 15 | TRBD1 | CASGGTGTSNQPQHF
TRBJ2-5 | TRBV24-1 | 14 | - | CATSDDSVQETQYF
TRBJ1-2 | TRBV20-1 | 9 | - | CSAKRGYTF
TRBJ1-6 | TRBV27 | 17 | - | CASSLEGRVAHNSPLHF
TRBJ1-1 | TRBV30 | 13 | - | CAWSVKGGTEAFF
TRBJ2-3 | TRBV7-9 | 18 | TRBD2 | CASSPRGGRGGVTDTQYF
TRBJ1-4 | TRBV24-1 | 15 | - | CATSDLTGDTEKLFF
TRBJ1-4 | TRBV27 | 13 | - | CASSGGLGEKLFF
TRBJ1-4 | TRBV9 | 14 | - | CASSRDPTNEKLFF
TRBJ2-7 | TRBV5-1 | 17 | - | CASSLDGLDRRSYEQYF
TRBJ1-1 | TRBV18 | 12 | - | CASSLRETEAFF
TRBJ1-1 | TRBV19 | 15 | - | CASSQMGSSNTEAFF
TRBJ1-2 | TRBV12-3/TRBV12-4 | 11 | - | CASSWAYGYTF
TRBJ1-1 | TRBV3-1/TRBV3-2 | 13 | - | CASSQKPNTEAFF
TRBJ2-1 | TRBV11-3 | 17 | TRBD1 | CASSLETGLSSYNEQFF
TRBJ2-7 | TRBV5-1 | 15 | - | CASSQRAGNPYEQYF
TRBJ2-1 | TRBV5-1 | 14 | - | CASSLLGWGNEQFF
TRBJ1-1 | TRBV6-5 | 15 | TRBD1 | CASRNDRVRVTEAFF
TRBJ1-5 | TRBV6-1 | 16 | - | CASSESGSYSNQPQHF
TRBJ1-5 | TRBV7-2 | 15 | - | CASSITPSGNQPQHF
TRBJ1-2 | TRBV6-4 | 15 | - | CASSPSGGSNYGYTF
TRBJ2-1 | TRBV7-3 | 15 | - | CASSLEQGSYNEQFF
TRBJ1-5 | TRBV19 | 16 | - | CASSSGQTYSNQPQHF
TRBJ1-5 | TRBV27 | 16 | - | CASSLNGINGNQPQHF
TRBJ1-1 | TRBV5-5 | 15 | - | CASSPGPQTNTEAFF
TRBJ1-2 | TRBV5-1 | 14 | TRBD1 | CASSFEGRGRGYTF
TRBJ1-1 | TRBV5-6 | 16 | TRBD1 | CASSPTGWTGATEAFF
TRBJ2-1 | TRBV10-3 | 18 | - | CAISEGSPTNFFYNEQFF
TRBJ1-1 | TRBV11-2 | 14 | TRBD1 | CASSLDPQGADAFF
TRBJ1-5 | TRBV19 | 12 | - | CASSWVDQPQHF
TRBJ1-2 | TRBV7-2 | 14 | TRBD1 | CASSRDRGEYGYTF
TRBJ2-2 | TRBV24-1 | 15 | - | CATAGGQTNTGELFF
TRBJ2-3 | TRBV7-3 | 20 | TRBD2 | CASSLNFGLAGGPSTDTQYF
TRBJ2-2 | TRBV5-4 | 16 | TRBD2 | CASTAGELRNTGELFF
TRBJ2-1 | TRBV28 | 15 | - | CASSLEGTLSDEQFF
TRBJ1-2 | TRBV28 | 17 | - | CASRHLPERGGSYGYTF
TRBJ2-1 | TRBV28 | 17 | TRBD2 | CASTSSGRSDSYNEQFF
TRBJ1-1 | TRBV11-2 | 16 | TRBD1 | CASSLAPSQGATEAFF
TRBJ1-2 | TRBV6-5 | 15 | TRBD1 | CASSYSGQGIYGYTF
TRBJ2-1 | TRBV3-1/TRBV3-2 | 21 | - | CASSQEIRWGLTSTPTNEQFF
TRBJ2-7 | TRBV7-8 | 19 | TRBD2 | CASSYGGPSSGGARYEQYF
TRBJ2-3 | TRBV18 | 15 | TRBD2 | CASSPRREGTDTQYF
TRBJ1-2 | TRBV5-8 | 13 | - | CASSLKTDDGYTF
TRBJ1-1 | TRBV30 | 13 | - | CAWSRGRRSEAFF